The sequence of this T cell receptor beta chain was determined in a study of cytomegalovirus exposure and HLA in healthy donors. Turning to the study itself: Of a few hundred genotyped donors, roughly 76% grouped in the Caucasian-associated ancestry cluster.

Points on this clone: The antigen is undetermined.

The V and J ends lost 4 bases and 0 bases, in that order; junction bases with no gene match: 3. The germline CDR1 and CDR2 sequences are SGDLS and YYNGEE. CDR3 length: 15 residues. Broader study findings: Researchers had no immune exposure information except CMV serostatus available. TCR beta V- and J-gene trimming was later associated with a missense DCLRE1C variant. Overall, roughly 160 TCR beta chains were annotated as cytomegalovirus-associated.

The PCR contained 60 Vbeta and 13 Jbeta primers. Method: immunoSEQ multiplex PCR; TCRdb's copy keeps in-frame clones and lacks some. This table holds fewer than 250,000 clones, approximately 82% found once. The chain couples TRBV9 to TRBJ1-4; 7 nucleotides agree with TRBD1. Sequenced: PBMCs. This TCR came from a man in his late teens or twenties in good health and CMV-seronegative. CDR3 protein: CASSRQGATNEKLFF. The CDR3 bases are TGTGCCAGCAGCAGGCAGGGGGCAACTAATGAAAAACTGTTTTTT.